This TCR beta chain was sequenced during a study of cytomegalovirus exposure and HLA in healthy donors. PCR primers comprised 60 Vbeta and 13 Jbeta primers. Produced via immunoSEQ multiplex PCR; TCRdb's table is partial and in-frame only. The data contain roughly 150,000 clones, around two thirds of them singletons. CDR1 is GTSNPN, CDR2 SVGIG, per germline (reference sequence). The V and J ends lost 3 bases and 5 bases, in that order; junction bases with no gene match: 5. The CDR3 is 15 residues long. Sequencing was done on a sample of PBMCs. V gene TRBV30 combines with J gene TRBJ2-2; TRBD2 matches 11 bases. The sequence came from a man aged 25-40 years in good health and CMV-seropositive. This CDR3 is CAWRKTSGMTGELFF. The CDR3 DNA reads TGTGCCTGGAGGAAGACTAGCGGGATGACCGGGGAGCTGTTTTTT.